These 13 T cell receptor beta chains were sequenced from one sample in a study of blood T cell repertoires in COVID-19. This table comes from immunoSEQ multiplex PCR, and its TCRdb copy is limited to in-frame clones, with some not included. This table holds over 250,000 clones, 89% found once. Sequenced sample: peripheral blood. The source of these receptors is a man between 50 and 59 years old with acute or convalescent COVID-19.

The chain combines TRBV3-1 (or the pseudogene TRBV3-2) with TRBJ1-2; possible D gene TRBD1, 6 bases. Between the trimmed V and J ends, which lost 5 bases and 5 bases, there was a span of 21 bases. Germline loops: CDR1 LGHDT, CDR2 YNNKEL (reference sequence). The CDR3 covers 16 residues. CDR3 residues: CASSLSSTGFGYGYTF. CDR3 coding DNA: TGTGCCAGCAGCTTGTCCTCCACAGGGTTCGGATATGGCTACACCTTC.

The genes are TRBV29-1 and TRBJ2-7; D uncertain. V dropped 5 bases and J dropped 3 bases, with 11 bases sitting between them. CDR3 length: 12 amino acids. Germline V CDR1 and CDR2: SQVTM, ANQGSEA. The CDR3: CSVSGSVYEQYF. The DNA of the CDR3 is TGCAGCGTTTCCGGGTCGGTCTACGAGCAGTACTTC.

This rearrangement joins TRBV30 to TRBJ2-1; 14 bases map to TRBD2. The ends lost 7 bases at V and 9 bases at J; junction bases unmatched: 5. The germline V gene encodes CDR1 GTSNPN and CDR2 SVGIG (reference sequence). This CDR3 is 13 amino acids long. The CDR3 spells CALGLAGEGEQFF. CDR3 bases: TGTGCCTTGGGACTAGCGGGGGAAGGTGAGCAGTTCTTC.

This chain uses TRBV30 with TRBJ2-3; maybe TRBD2 (7 bases). V dropped 4 bases and J dropped 2 bases, with 16 bases sitting between them. Germline CDR1 reads GTSNPN; CDR2 reads SVGIG (reference sequence). This CDR3 has 15 residues. CDR3 bases: TGTGCCTGGACACCCGGGGGGACAACCACAGATACGCAGTATTTT. Translation gives CAWTPGGTTTDTQYF.

The chain employs TRBV7-8 and TRBJ2-7; 10 bases agree with TRBD2. The ends lost 5 bases at V and 9 bases at J; junction bases unmatched: 13. Germline CDR1 SGHVS, CDR2 FQNEAQ. The length of the CDR3 is 15 residues. The CDR3 DNA reads TGTGCCAGCAGCCCCCCAACTAGCGGGGCCGCTCGGCAGTACTTC. Protein: CASSPPTSGAARQYF.

Here the CDR3 DNA reads TGTGCCAGCAGCTTAGGCACAGGGGGAGCCTTTTCACCCCTCCACTTT. Its translation: CASSLGTGGAFSPLHF. This chain joins TRBV11-2 and TRBJ1-6, with 8 bases that match TRBD1. CDR1 is SGHAT and CDR2 is FQNNGV in the germline V gene. V shed 1 base, J shed 9 bases, and the junction held 8 bases outside the gene matches. The CDR3 covers 16 residues.

This clone was picked up a small number of times. The rearrangement joins TRBV19 to TRBJ2-3; D gene ambiguous. The germline gives CDR1 LNHDA, CDR2 SQIVND (reference sequence). This CDR3 is built from 14 residues. V was cut by 5 bases and J by 2 bases, with 11 bases left in between. CDR3 residues: CASSGTLNTDTQYF. CDR3 DNA sequence: TGTGCCAGTAGTGGCACCCTTAACACAGATACGCAGTATTTT.

The rearrangement links TRBV11-2 to TRBJ1-1; D may be TRBD1 (5 bases). Trimming took 5 bases from V and 4 from J, leaving 8 bases between them. The CDR3 spans 12 residues. The germline CDR1 and CDR2 sequences are SGHAT and FQNNGV. The CDR3 protein is CASSRGITEAFF. The CDR3 DNA is TGTGCCAGCAGCAGGGGAATCACTGAAGCTTTCTTT. Full variable domain (rest looked up from reference TRBV11-2 and TRBJ1-1): EAGVAQSPRYKIIEKRQSVAFWCNPISGHATLYWYQQILGQGPKLLIQFQNNGVVDDSQLPKDRFSAERLKGVDSTLKIQPAKLEDSAVYLCASSRGITEAFFGQGTRLTVV.

The V and J genes are TRBV3-1 (or the pseudogene TRBV3-2) and TRBJ1-1; TRBD1 might be the D (6 bases). Trimming took off 3 bases at V and 7 bases at J, with 12 bases between the two ends. This CDR3 contains 13 residues. From germline, CDR1 is LGHDT and CDR2 YNNKEL (reference sequence). This CDR3 is CASSQRQAVEAFF. The CDR3 bases are TGTGCCAGCAGCCAGCGACAGGCAGTTGAAGCTTTCTTT.

This rearrangement joins TRBV3-1 (or the pseudogene TRBV3-2) to TRBJ1-2; D unresolved. Germline V gives CDR1 LGHDT, CDR2 YNNKEL (reference sequence). This CDR3 has 12 residues. V gave up 1 base and J gave up 4 bases, with 4 bases separating them. The CDR3 spells CASSQASYGYTF. CDR3 in DNA: TGTGCCAGCAGCCAAGCTAGCTATGGCTACACCTTC.

The J gene is TRBJ2-5, the V gene TRBV15; 8 bases are shared with TRBD2. Looked up from germline, CDR1 is LNHNV and CDR2 is YYDKDF (reference sequence). CDR3 length: 15 amino acids. V shed 1 base and J 0 bases; nucleotides not matched to a gene: 1. The CDR3 DNA follows: TGTGCCACCAGCAGAGCGGGAGGGAACCAAGAGACCCAGTACTTC. Translating it yields CATSRAGGNQETQYF.

The chain combines TRBV2 with TRBJ2-6; TRBD1 might be the D (5 bases). The germline V gene has CDR1 SNHLY and CDR2 FYNNEI. CDR3 size: 16 residues. V was pared by 6 bases and J by 4 bases, with 16 bases between. CDR3 protein: CASSWQGWTGANVLTF. For the CDR3, the DNA is TGTGCCAGCAGCTGGCAGGGATGGACCGGGGCCAACGTCCTGACTTTC.

The CDR3 bases are TGTGCCTGGAGTGTATCGACTAGATCCCTCTACACTGAAGCTTTCTTT. Amino acid sequence: CAWSVSTRSLYTEAFF. The rearrangement joins TRBV30 to TRBJ1-1, with D uncertain. This CDR3 region has 16 residues. Trimming stripped 0 bases from V and 3 bases from J, with 17 bases between. CDR1 GTSNPN and CDR2 SVGIG come from the germline V gene (reference sequence).